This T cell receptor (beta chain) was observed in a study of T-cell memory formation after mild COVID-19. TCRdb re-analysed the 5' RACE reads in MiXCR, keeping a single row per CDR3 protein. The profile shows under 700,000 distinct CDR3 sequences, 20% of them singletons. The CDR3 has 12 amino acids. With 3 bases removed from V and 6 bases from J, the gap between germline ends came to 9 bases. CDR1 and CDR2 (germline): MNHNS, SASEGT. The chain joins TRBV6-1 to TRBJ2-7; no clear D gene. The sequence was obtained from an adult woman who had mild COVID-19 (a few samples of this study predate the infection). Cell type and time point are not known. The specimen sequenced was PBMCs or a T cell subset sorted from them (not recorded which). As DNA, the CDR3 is TGTGCCAGCAGTGATACATTGCTCGAGCAGTACTTC. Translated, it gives CASSDTLLEQYF.